This entry concerns a single T cell receptor beta chain. Its antigen specificity is not known. No base quality information exists; no much larger clone differs at one position. The method behind the library was the immunoSEQ multiplex PCR assay. Held by TCRdb, this immuneACCESS table contains in-frame sequences only and omits some clones. Under half of the omission traces to an unresolved V gene where checked; the cause of the rest is unknown. The sample table shows about 380,000 clones, and 85% to 95% are seen once. Of the sample, approximately 0.02% is held by the ten largest clones. This sample stems from a study of shared T cell receptors in the human thymus (dated by TCRdb to the early 2020s). The study in broad terms: The study investigated the way shared, self-reactive T-cell receptor alpha chains are produced in the human thymus.

This clonotype was obtained from a human donor. Input material: thymocytes.

The CDR3 protein sequence reads: CASSFYWSEWWETQYF. DNA sequence: TGTGCCAGCAGTTTTTATTGGTCCGAGTGGTGGGAGACCCAGTACTTC. Recombination joined TRBV28 with TRBJ2-5; confidence is insufficient to name the D gene. CDR1 is given as MDHEN and CDR2 as SYDVKM, both from the germline V gene. Including the terminal cysteine and phenylalanine, the CDR3 comprises 16 residues. Only the CDR3 region is kept as DNA, spanning 48 bases read in frame from base 1. The V end loses 3 bases and the J end loses 5 bases, and a stretch of 19 bases separates them.